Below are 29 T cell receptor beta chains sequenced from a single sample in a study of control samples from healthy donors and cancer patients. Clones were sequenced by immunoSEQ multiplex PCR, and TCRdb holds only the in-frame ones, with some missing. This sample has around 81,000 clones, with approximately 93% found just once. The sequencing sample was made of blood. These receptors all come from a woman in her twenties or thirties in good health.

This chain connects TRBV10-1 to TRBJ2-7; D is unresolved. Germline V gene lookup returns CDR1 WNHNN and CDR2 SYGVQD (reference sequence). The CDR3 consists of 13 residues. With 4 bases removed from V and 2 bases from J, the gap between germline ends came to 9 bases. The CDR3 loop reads CASSGTVAYEQYF. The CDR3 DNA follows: TGCGCCAGCAGTGGAACGGTTGCCTACGAGCAGTACTTC.

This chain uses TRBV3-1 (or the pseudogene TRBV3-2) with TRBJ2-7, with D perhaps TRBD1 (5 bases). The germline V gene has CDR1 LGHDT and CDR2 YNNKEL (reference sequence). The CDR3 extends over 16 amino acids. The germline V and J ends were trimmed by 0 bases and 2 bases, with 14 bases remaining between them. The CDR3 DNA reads TGTGCCAGCAGCCAAGAAAGGGGATACAAGGCCTACGAGCAGTACTTC. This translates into CASSQERGYKAYEQYF.

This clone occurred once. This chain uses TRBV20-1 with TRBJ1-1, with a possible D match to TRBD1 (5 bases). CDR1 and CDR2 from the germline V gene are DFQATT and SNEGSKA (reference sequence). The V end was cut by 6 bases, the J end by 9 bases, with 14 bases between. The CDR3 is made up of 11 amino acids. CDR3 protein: CSAGEVDKAFF. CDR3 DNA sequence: TGCAGTGCGGGGGAGGTGGATAAAGCTTTCTTT.

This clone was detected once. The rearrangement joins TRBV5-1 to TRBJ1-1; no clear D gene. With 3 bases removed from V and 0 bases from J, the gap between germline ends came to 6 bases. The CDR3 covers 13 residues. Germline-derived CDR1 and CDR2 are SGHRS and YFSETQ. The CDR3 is CASSSNLNTEAFF. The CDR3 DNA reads TGCGCCAGCAGCTCGAACTTGAACACTGAAGCTTTCTTT.

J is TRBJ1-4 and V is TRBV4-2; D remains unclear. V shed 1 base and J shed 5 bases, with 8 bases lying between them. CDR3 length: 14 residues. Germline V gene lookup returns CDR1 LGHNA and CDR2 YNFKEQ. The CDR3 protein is CASSQVASNEKLFF. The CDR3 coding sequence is TGTGCCAGCAGCCAAGTCGCCAGCAATGAAAAACTGTTTTTT.

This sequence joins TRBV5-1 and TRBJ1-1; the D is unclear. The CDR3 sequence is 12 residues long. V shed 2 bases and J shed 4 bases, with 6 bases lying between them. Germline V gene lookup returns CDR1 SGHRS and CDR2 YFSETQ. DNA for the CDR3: TGCGCCAGCAGCTTAACAGCCACTGAAGCTTTCTTT. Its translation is CASSLTATEAFF.

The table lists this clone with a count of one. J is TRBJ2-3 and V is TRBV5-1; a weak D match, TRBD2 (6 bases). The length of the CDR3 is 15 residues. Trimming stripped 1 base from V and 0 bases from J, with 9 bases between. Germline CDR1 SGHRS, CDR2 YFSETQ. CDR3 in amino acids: CASSLLASSTDTQYF. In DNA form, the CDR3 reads TGCGCCAGCAGCTTGCTAGCGAGCAGCACAGATACGCAGTATTTT.

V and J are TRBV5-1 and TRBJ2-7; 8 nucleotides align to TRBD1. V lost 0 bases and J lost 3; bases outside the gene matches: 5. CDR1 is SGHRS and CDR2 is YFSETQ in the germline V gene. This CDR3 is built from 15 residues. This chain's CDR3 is CASSLGLQGGYEQYF. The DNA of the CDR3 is TGCGCCAGCAGCTTGGGTCTACAGGGGGGCTACGAGCAGTACTTC.

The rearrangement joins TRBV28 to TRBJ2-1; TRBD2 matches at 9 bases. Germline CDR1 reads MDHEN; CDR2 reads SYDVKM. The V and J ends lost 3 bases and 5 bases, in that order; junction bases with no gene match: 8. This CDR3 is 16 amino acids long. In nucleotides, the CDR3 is TGTGCCAGCAGTTTTTATCAGCGGGGGGTAAACAATGAGCAGTTCTTC. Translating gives CASSFYQRGVNNEQFF.

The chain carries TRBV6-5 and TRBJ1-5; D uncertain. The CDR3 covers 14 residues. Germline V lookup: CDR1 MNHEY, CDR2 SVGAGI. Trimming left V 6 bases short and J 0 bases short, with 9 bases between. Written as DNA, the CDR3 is TGTGCCAGCAGGGACGGATATAGCAATCAGCCCCAGCATTTT. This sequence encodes CASRDGYSNQPQHF.

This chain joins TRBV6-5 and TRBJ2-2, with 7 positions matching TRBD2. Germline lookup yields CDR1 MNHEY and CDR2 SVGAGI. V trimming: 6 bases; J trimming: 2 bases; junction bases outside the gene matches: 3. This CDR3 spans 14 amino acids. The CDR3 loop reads CASRLAVNTGELFF. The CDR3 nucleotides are TGTGCCAGCAGGCTAGCGGTAAACACCGGGGAGCTGTTTTTT.

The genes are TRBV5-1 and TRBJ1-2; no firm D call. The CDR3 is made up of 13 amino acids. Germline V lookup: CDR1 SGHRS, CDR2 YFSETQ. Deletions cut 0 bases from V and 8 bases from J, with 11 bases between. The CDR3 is CASSLAEVYGYTF. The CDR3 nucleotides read TGCGCCAGCAGCTTGGCCGAGGTTTACGGCTACACCTTC.

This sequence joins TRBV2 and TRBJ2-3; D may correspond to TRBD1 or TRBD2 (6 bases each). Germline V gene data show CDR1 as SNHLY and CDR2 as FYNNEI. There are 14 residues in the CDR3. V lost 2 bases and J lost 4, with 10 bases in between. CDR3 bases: TGTGCCAGCAGTGAATGGGGGGCGGCAGATACGCAGTATTTT. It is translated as CASSEWGAADTQYF.

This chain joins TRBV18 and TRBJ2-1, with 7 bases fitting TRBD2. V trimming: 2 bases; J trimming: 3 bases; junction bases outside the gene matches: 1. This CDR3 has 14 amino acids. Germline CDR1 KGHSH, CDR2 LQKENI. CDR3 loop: CASSPTGGYNEQFF. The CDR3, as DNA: TGTGCCAGCTCACCAACGGGGGGCTACAATGAGCAGTTCTTC.

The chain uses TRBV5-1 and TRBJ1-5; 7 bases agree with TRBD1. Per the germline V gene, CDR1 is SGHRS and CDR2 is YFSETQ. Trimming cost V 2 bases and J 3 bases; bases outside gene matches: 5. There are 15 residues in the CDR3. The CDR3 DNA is TGCGCCAGCAGCTTAGGGACAGCACCCAATCAGCCCCAGCATTTT. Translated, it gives CASSLGTAPNQPQHF.

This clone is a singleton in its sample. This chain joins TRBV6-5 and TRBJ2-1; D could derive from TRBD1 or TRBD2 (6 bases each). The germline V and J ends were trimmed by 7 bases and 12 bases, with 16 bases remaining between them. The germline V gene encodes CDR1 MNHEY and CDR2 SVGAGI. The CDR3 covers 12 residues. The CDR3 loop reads CASITGRIGQFF. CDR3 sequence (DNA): TGTGCCAGCATTACAGGGAGGATTGGGCAGTTCTTC.

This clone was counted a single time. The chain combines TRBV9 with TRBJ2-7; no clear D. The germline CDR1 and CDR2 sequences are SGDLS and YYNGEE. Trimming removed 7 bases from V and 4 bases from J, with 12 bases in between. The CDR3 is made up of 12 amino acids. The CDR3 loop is CASPLPRYEQYF. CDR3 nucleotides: TGTGCCAGCCCCCTCCCCCGGTACGAGCAGTACTTC.

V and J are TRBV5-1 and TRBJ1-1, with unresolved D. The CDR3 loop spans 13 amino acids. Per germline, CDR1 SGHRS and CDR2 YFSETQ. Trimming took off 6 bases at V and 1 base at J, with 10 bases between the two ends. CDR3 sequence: CASTSLGNTEAFF. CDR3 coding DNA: TGCGCCAGCACCTCATTGGGGAACACTGAAGCTTTCTTT.

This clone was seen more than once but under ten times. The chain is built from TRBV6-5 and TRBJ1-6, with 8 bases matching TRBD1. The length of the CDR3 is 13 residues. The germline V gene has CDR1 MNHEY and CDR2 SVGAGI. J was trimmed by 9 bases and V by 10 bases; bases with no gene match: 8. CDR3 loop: CATRTGKSSPLHF. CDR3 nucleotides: TGTGCCACAAGGACAGGGAAAAGTTCACCCCTCCACTTT.

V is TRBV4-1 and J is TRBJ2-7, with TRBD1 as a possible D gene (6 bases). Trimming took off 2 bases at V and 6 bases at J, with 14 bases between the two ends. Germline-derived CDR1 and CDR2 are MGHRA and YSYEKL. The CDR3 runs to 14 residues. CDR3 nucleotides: TGCGCCAGCAGCCAACAGGACAGTCTTTCCGAGCAGTACTTC. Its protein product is CASSQQDSLSEQYF.

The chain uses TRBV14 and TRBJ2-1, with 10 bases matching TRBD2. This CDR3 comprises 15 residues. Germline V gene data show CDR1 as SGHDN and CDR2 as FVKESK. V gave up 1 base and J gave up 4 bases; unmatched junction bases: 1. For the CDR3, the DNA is TGTGCCAGCAGCCAAGCTAGCGGGGGATACAATGAGCAGTTCTTC. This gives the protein CASSQASGGYNEQFF.

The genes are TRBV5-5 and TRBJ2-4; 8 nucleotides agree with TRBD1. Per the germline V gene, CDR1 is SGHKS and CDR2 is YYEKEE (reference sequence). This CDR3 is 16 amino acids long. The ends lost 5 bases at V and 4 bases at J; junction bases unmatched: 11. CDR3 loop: CASRSGGTEGKNIQYF. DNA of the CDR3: TGTGCCAGCAGGTCAGGGGGCACGGAAGGAAAAAACATTCAGTACTTC.

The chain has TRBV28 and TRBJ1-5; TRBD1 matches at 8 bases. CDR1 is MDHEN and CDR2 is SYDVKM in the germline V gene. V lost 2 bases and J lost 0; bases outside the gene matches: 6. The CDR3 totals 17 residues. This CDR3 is CASSLGTGGYSNQPQHF. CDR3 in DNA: TGTGCCAGCAGTTTAGGGACAGGCGGCTATAGCAATCAGCCCCAGCATTTT.

The CDR3, as DNA: TGTGCCAGTAGTATCCCGACAGGGCTCAATGAAAAACTGTTTTTT. Its translation is CASSIPTGLNEKLFF. The chain is built from TRBV19 and TRBJ1-4, with 7 bases lining up with TRBD1. The CDR3 consists of 15 residues. The germline V gene has CDR1 LNHDA and CDR2 SQIVND (reference sequence). Unmatched junction bases numbered 6, after V lost 3 bases and J lost 5 bases.

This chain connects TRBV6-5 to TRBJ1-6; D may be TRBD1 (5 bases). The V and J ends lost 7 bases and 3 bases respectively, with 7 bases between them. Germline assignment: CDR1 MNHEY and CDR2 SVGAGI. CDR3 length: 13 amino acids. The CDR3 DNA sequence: TGTGCCAGCATGCAGGGCTATAATTCACCCCTCCACTTT. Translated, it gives CASMQGYNSPLHF.

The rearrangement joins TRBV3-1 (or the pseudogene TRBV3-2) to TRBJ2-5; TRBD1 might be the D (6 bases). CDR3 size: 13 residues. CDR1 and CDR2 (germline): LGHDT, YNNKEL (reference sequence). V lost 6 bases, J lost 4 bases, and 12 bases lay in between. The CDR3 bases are TGTGCCAGCAGTTCTGCCAGGGGAGAGACCCAGTACTTC. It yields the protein CASSSARGETQYF.

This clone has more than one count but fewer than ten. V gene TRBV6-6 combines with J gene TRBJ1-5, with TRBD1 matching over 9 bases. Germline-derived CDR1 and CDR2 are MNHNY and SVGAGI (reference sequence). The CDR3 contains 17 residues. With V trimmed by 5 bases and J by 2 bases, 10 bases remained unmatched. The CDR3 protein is CASSPDRGTPGNQPQHF. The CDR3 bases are TGTGCCAGCAGTCCCGACAGGGGGACGCCTGGCAATCAGCCCCAGCATTTT.

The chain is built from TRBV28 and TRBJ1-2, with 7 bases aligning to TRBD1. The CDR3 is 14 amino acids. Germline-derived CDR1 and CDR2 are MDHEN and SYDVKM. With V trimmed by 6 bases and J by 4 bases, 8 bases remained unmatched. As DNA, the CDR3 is TGTGCCAGCAGCACAGGGACAGTCGGCTATGGCTACACCTTC. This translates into CASSTGTVGYGYTF.

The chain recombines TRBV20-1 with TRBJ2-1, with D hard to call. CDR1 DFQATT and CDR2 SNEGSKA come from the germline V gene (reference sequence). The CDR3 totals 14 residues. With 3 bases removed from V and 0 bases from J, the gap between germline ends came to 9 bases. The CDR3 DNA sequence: TGCAGTGCTAGTCAGCGAAGCTCCTACAATGAGCAGTTCTTC. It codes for CSASQRSSYNEQFF.